This TCR beta chain comes out of a study of PD-1 blockade in classical Hodgkin lymphoma (dated by TCRdb to about 2020). For the wider study: Nivolumab dosing was 3 mg/kg intravenously every 2 weeks, continuing until either disease progression or unacceptable toxicity. The study used CyTOF and TCR beta sequencing to define a peripheral blood immune signature of response to PD-1 blockade in classical Hodgkin lymphoma.

As concerns this clone: Its antigen is not yet known. Per-base qualities were not stored, and no clone one base away is much larger.

Including cysteine and phenylalanine, the CDR3 has 18 amino acids. This entry keeps only the CDR3 DNA: 54 bases, framed from base 1. Germline trimming amounts to 0 bases on V and 0 bases on J, with 4 as the count of junction bases outside the gene matches. Per the germline V gene, SGHVS is the CDR1 and FQNEAQ is the CDR2. The research as a whole found: Baseline diversity similar to that of newly diagnosed patients was observed in trial patients achieving complete response, whereas significantly lower diversity was observed in partial responders and progressors. Baseline TCR diversity was reported to be lower in newly diagnosed patients than in healthy donors, and even lower in relapsed/refractory patients. Patients starting nivolumab less than 1 year after ASCT had lower diversity and were excluded from later analyses to avoid confounding by immune reconstitution. The study was limited to a single clinical trial cohort, and causes of repertoire differences, possibly disease activity or prior therapy, remained undefined. A significant rise by C4D1 was seen in CD4+ but not CD8+ TCR diversity (p=0.0027 vs p=0.16), with the rise being most apparent in complete responders (p=0.02).

The Qiagen DNeasy kit was used to extract genomic DNA both from unsorted PBMCs and from the negatively selected CD4+ and CD8+ fractions. TCR beta CDR3 regions were amplified by immunoSEQ multiplex PCR using primers annealing to V and J segments. A synthetic immune receptor repertoire was used to minimize amplification bias, and remaining bias was computationally removed after sequencing. As for how the authors treated the data: Custom Python scripts were used to quantify repertoire diversity as the Shannon entropy index. Unsorted, CD4+ and CD8+ repertoires were analyzed separately, except in combined analyses where CD4+ and CD8+ sequences were merged in silico. A clone was considered expanded if an increase in frequency of at least 2-fold after treatment relative to C1D1 was found, and a pseudocount of 0.5 was applied to clones undetected at baseline. Singleton clones were defined as clones with 0 or 1 copy at C1D1, and non-singleton clones were defined as clones with 2 or more copies. Clones expanded in unsorted samples were assigned a CD4+, CD8+ or unknown annotation through matching of protein sequences in sorted samples from the same patient. Wilcoxon tests on paired samples were used to test diversity changes from C1D1 to C4D1. TCRdb limited this immuneACCESS table to in-frame rearrangements with V and J called. A share of clones is missing; checked studies link under half to unresolved V genes, and the rest is unexplained. V and J calls and clone size are given by that table; D and trimming were obtained from the DNA. The table for this sample lists about 23,000 clones; over 75% of them were counted only once. The ten largest clones represent approximately 20% of the sample.

The time point label corresponds to: cycle 4 day 1 (C4D1), after more than five weeks of nivolumab. Relapse after autologous stem cell transplantation had occurred in all trial patients, and cohorts A, B and C were distinguished by prior brentuximab vedotin exposure. The trial cohort comprised roughly 50 patients with relapsed/refractory classical Hodgkin lymphoma whose best overall responses were complete response, partial response or progressive disease. Trial patients were treated with single-agent nivolumab in the multi-cohort phase II CheckMate 205 trial. Best overall response was determined by an independent review committee according to the 2007 International Working Group response criteria. Trial PBMCs were collected immediately before nivolumab initiation (C1D1) and during therapy at cycle 2 day 1 and cycle 4 day 1. After peripheral blood was drawn into 8 mL Vacutainer Cell Preparation Tubes, PBMCs were isolated by centrifugation and then cryopreserved.

The sequencing used peripheral blood mononuclear cells (PBMCs), collected before the fourth cycle of nivolumab. The sequence came from a human donor with classical Hodgkin lymphoma. The chain links TRBV7-8 with TRBJ2-1; TRBD2 fits 11 bases in the junction. The CDR3 region: CASSLALAGASSYNEQFF. In nucleotide form, the sequence is TGTGCCAGCAGCTTAGCACTAGCGGGAGCCTCCTCCTACAATGAGCAGTTCTTC.